These 9 T cell receptor beta chains were all obtained from the same sample, sequenced in a study of cytomegalovirus exposure and HLA in healthy donors. This table comes from immunoSEQ multiplex PCR, and its TCRdb copy is limited to in-frame clones, with some not included. The table includes 200,000 to 300,000 clones, roughly 87% detected once. Material: PBMCs. These receptors were collected from a young woman in good health and CMV-seronegative.

The chain is built from TRBV4-1 and TRBJ2-7, with 9 positions matching TRBD2. Trimming cost V 1 base and J 3 bases; bases outside gene matches: 10. CDR1 and CDR2 (germline): MGHRA, YSYEKL. The CDR3 sequence is 17 residues long. The CDR3 DNA sequence: TGCGCCAGCAGCCAAGTCGACATGGGACTAGCAATCTACGAGCAGTACTTC. Translated, it gives CASSQVDMGLAIYEQYF.

The DNA of the CDR3 is TGTGCCAGCAGGGTTCGTAACGAGCAGTACTTC. Its protein is CASRVRNEQYF. The chain links TRBV6-1 to TRBJ2-7; D uncertain. Germline-derived CDR1 and CDR2 are MNHNS and SASEGT. Trimming stripped 6 bases from V and 5 bases from J, with 8 bases between. The CDR3 is 11 residues long.

This chain links TRBV19 with TRBJ2-1, with 9 bases identical to TRBD2. The CDR3 runs to 15 residues. The V gene's germline CDR1 is LNHDA and CDR2 SQIVND (reference sequence). Losses at the gene ends were 4 bases for V and 7 bases for J; bases not matched to a gene: 8. In DNA, the CDR3 is TGTGCCAGTAGTAATCCTAGCGGGATGGCGAATGAGCAGTTCTTC. Translating gives CASSNPSGMANEQFF.

A remark on this clone: Other DNA sequences in the same sample also yield this CDR3. V gene TRBV6-5 combines with J gene TRBJ1-1, with D unclear. Germline V gives CDR1 MNHEY, CDR2 SVGAGI. The CDR3 has 13 residues. V was shortened by 0 bases and J by 2 bases, with 4 bases between the two germline ends. The CDR3 is CASSYSSNTEAFF. CDR3 sequence (DNA): TGTGCCAGCAGTTACTCATCCAACACTGAAGCTTTCTTT.

The V gene is TRBV28, the J gene TRBJ2-1; D might be TRBD2 (6 bases). In germline, CDR1 is MDHEN, CDR2 SYDVKM. This CDR3 contains 16 residues. The V end was cut by 5 bases, the J end by 7 bases, with 21 bases between. The DNA for the CDR3 is TGTGCCAGCAGTCCAGACCTAGCGCCGGTTCCAAATGAGCAGTTCTTC. Protein product: CASSPDLAPVPNEQFF.

This chain links TRBV2 with TRBJ2-7; D assignment may be TRBD1 or TRBD2 (6 bases each). The germline V gene has CDR1 SNHLY and CDR2 FYNNEI. This CDR3 region has 13 residues. Trimming stripped 2 bases from V and 4 bases from J, with 9 bases between. The CDR3 DNA sequence: TGTGCCAGCAGTGAAAGGGGGGTTTACGAGCAGTACTTC. Translating it yields CASSERGVYEQYF.

This chain connects TRBV7-7 to TRBJ2-7; 10 bases agree with TRBD1. The CDR3 runs 15 residues. Trimming at V came to 1 base and at J to 1 base, leaving 1 base not matched to a gene. Germline V gene data show CDR1 as SSHAT and CDR2 as FNYEAQ (reference sequence). CDR3: CASSLGDRGSYEQYF. For the CDR3, the DNA is TGTGCCAGCAGCTTAGGGGACAGGGGTTCCTACGAGCAGTACTTC.

The chain recombines TRBV6-5 with TRBJ2-2; 7 nucleotides agree with TRBD2. CDR3 length equals 13 residues. The V gene end was trimmed by 6 bases and the J gene end by 5 bases; junction bases not matched to a gene: 3. Germline assignment: CDR1 MNHEY and CDR2 SVGAGI. As DNA, the CDR3 is TGTGCCAGCAGGCGGGAGTATACCGGGGAGCTGTTTTTT. As protein: CASRREYTGELFF.

This sequence joins TRBV27 and TRBJ2-2; 11 nucleotides match TRBD2. Trimming took 3 bases from V and 7 from J; bases not matched to a gene: 1. In germline, CDR1 is MNHEY, CDR2 SMNVEV (reference sequence). CDR3 length equals 14 residues. Here the CDR3 reads CASSFTSGSGELFF. The CDR3 DNA reads TGTGCCAGCAGTTTTACTAGCGGGAGCGGGGAGCTGTTTTTT.